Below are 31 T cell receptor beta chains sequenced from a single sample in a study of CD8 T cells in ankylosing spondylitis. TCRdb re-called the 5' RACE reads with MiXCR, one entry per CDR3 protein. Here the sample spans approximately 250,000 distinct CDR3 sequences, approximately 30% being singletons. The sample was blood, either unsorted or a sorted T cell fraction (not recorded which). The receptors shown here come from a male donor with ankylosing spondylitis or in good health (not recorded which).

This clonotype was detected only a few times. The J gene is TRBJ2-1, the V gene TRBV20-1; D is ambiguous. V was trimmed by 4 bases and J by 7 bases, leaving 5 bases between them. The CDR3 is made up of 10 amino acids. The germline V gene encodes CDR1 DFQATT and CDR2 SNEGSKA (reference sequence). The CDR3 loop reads CSATQNEQFF. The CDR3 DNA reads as TGCAGTGCTACTCAAAATGAGCAGTTCTTC.

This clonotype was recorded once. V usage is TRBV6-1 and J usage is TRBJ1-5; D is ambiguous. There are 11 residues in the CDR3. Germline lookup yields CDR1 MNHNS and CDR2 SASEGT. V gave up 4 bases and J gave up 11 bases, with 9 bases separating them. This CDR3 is CASSGEWAQHF. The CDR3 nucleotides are TGTGCCAGCAGTGGCGAGTGGGCCCAGCATTTT.

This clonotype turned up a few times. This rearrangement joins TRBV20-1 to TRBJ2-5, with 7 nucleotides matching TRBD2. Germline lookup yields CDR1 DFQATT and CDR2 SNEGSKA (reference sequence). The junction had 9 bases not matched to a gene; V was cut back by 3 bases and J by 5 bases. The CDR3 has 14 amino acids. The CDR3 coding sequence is TGCAGTGCTAGTCGGACTAGGGGAATTGAGACCCAGTACTTC. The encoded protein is CSASRTRGIETQYF.

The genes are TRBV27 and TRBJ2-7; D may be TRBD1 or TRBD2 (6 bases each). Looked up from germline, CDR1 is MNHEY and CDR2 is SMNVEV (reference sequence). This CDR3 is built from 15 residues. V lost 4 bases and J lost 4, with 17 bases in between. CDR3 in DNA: TGTGCCAGCAGTTCCGACTTAGGGGGGAGGTACGAGCAGTACTTC. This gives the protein CASSSDLGGRYEQYF.

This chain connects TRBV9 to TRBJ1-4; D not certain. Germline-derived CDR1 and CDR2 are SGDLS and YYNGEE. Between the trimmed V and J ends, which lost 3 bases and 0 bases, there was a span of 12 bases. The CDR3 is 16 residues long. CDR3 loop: CASSAGRSSTNEKLFF. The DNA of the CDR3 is TGTGCCAGCAGCGCCGGACGGTCGTCAACTAATGAAAAACTGTTTTTT.

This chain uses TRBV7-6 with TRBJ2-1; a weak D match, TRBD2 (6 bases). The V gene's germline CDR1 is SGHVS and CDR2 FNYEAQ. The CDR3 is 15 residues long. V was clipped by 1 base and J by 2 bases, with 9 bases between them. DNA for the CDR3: TGTGCCAGCAGCTTAGAGGGACTGACCTACAATGAGCAGTTCTTC. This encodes CASSLEGLTYNEQFF.

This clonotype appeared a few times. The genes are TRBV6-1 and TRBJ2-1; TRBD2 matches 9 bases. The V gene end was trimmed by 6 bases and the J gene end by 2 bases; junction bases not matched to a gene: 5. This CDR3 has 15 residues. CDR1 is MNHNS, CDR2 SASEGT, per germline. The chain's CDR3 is CASRRGGFTYNEQFF. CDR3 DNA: TGTGCCAGCAGGCGGGGGGGGTTTACCTACAATGAGCAGTTCTTC.

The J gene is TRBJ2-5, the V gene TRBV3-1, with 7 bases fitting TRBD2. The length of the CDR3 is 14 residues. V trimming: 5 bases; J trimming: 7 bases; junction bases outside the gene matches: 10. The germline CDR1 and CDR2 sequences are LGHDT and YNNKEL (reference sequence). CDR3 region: CASSGDYPIRTQYF. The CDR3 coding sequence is TGTGCCAGCAGCGGGGACTACCCTATAAGGACCCAGTACTTC.

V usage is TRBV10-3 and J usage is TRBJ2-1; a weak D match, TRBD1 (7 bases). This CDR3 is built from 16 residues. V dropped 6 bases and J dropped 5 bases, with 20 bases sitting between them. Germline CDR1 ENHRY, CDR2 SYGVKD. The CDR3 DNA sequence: TGTGCCATCAGCGACCCGGGACAGAGGGGGGACAATGAGCAGTTCTTC. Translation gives CAISDPGQRGDNEQFF.

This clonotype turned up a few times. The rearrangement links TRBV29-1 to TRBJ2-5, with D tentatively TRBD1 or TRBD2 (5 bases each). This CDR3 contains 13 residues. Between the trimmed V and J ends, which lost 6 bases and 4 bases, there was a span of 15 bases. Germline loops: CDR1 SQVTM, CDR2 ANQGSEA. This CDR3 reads CSVTILGAETQYF. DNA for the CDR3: TGCAGCGTGACGATACTAGGGGCAGAGACCCAGTACTTC.

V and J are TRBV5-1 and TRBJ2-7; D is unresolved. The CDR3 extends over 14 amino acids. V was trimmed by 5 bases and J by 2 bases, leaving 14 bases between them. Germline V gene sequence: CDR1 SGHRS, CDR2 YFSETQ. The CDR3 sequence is CASRLEAGPYEQYF. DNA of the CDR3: TGCGCCAGCAGGCTCGAGGCTGGTCCCTACGAGCAGTACTTC.

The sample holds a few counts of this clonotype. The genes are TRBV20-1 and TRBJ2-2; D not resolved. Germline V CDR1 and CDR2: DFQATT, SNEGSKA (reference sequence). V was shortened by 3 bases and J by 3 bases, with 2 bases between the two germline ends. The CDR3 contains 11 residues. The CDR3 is CSASDTGELFF. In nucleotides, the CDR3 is TGCAGTGCTAGTGACACCGGGGAGCTGTTTTTT.

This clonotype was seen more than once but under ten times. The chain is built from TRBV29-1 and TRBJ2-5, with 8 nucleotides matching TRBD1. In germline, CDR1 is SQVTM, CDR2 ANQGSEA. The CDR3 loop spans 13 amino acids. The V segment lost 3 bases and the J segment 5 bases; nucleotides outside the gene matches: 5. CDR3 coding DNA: TGCAGCGTTGACCTCGGACAGGGTGAGACCCAGTACTTC. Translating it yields CSVDLGQGETQYF. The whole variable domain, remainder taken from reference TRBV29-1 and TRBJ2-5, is SAVISQKPSRDICQRGTSLTIQCQVDSQVTMMFWYRQQPGQSLTLIATANQGSEATYESGFVIDKFPISRPNLTFSTLTVSNMSPEDSSIYLCSVDLGQGETQYFGPGTRLLVL.

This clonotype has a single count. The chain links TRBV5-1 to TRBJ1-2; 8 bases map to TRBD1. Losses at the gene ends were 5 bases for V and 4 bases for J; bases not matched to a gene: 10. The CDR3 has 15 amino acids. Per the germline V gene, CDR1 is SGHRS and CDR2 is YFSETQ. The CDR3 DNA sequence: TGCGCCAGCAGGTTACAGGGGGAGGTTGGCTATGGCTACACCTTC. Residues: CASRLQGEVGYGYTF. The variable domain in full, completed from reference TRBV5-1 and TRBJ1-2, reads KAGVTQTPRYLIKTRGQQVTLSCSPISGHRSVSWYQQTPGQGLQFLFEYFSETQRNKGNFPGRFSGRQFSNSRSEMNVSTLELGDSALYLCASRLQGEVGYGYTFGSGTRLTVV.

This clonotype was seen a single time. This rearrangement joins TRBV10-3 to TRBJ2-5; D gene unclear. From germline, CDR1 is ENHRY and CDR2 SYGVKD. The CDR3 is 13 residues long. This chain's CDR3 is CACSGQEGETQYF. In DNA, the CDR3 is TGTGCGTGTTCCGGGCAGGAAGGAGAGACCCAGTACTTC.

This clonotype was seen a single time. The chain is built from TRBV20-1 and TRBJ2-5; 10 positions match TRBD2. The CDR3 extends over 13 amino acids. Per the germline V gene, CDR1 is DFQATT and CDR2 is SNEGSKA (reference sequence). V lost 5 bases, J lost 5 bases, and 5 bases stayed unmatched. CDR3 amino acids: CSAVAGGGETQYF. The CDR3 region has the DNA TGCAGTGCTGTAGCGGGGGGCGGGGAGACCCAGTACTTC.

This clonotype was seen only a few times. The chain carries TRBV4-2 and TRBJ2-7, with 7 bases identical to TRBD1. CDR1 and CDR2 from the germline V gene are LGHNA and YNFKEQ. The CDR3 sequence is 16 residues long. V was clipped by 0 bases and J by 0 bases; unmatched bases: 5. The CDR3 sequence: CASSQDPGQSSYEQYF. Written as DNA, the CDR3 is TGTGCCAGCAGCCAAGATCCGGGACAGAGCTCCTACGAGCAGTACTTC.

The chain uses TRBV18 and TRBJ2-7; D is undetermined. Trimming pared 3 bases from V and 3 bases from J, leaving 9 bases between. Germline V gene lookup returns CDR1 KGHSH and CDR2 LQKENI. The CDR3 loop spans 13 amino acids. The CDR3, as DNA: TGTGCCAGCTCACCGGGGTCGTACTACGAGCAGTACTTC. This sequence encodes CASSPGSYYEQYF.

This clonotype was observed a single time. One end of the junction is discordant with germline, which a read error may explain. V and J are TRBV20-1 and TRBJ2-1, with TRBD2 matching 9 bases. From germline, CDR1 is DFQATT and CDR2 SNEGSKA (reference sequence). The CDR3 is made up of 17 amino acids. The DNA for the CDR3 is TGCTGTGCTAGAGATAGTCGGGTAGCGGGGGCCCCCGGTGAGCAGTTCTTC. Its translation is CCARDSRVAGAPGEQFF.

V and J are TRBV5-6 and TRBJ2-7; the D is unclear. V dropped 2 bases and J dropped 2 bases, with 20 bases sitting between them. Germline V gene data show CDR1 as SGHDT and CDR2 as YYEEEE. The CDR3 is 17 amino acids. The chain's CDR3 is CASSLGRAQLITYEQYF. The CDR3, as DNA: TGTGCCAGCAGCTTAGGACGAGCCCAACTAATTACCTACGAGCAGTACTTC.

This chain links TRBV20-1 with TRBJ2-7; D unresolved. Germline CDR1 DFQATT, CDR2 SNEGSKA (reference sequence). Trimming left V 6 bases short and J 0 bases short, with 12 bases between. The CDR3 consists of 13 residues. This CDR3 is CSAPEVSSYEQYF. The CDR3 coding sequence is TGCAGTGCCCCGGAAGTCAGCTCCTACGAGCAGTACTTC.

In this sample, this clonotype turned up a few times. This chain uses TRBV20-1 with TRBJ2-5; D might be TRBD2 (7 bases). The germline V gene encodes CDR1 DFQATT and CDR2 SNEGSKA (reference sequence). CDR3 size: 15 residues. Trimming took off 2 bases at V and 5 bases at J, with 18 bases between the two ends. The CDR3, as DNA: TGCAGTGCTAGACCCCACGGGGGGCTAAAGGAGACCCAGTACTTC. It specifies CSARPHGGLKETQYF.

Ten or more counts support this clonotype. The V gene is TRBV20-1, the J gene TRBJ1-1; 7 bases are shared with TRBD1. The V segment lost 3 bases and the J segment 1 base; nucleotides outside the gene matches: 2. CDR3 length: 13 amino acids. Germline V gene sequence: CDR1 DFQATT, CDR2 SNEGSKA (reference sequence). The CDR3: CSARGQSNTEAFF. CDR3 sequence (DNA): TGCAGTGCTAGGGGACAGTCGAACACTGAAGCTTTCTTT.

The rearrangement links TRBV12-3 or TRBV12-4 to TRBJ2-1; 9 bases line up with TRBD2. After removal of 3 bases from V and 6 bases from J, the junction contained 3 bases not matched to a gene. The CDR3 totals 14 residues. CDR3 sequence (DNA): TGTGCCAGCAGTTTGAGCGGGGGGACCAATGAGCAGTTCTTC. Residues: CASSLSGGTNEQFF.

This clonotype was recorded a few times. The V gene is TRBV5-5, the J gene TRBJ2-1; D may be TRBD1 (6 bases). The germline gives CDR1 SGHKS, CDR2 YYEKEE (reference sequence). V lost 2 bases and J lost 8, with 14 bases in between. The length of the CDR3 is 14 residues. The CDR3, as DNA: TGTGCCAGCAGCTTCGGTCAGGGGCTGGATGAGCAGTTCTTC. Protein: CASSFGQGLDEQFF.

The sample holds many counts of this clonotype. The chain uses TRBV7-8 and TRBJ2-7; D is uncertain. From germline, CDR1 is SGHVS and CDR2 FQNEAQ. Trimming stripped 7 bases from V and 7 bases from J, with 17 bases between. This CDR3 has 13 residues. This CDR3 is CASTQTSAWEQYF. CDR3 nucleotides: TGTGCCAGCACCCAAACGTCGGCTTGGGAGCAGTACTTC.

The CDR3, as DNA: TGTGCCTGGAGTGTGCGGGGGAGCTCCTACAATGAGCAGTTCTTC. Encoded protein: CAWSVRGSSYNEQFF. The chain joins TRBV30 to TRBJ2-1, with 7 bases lining up with TRBD2. The CDR3 extends over 15 amino acids. Germline values: CDR1 GTSNPN, CDR2 SVGIG (reference sequence). The J segment lost 0 bases and the V segment lost 0 bases, leaving 2 bases of the junction unmatched.

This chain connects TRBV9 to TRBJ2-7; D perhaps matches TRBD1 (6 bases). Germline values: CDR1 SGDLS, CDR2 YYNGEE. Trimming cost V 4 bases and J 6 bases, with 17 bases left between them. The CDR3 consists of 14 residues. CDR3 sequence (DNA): TGTGCCAGCAGCCCACGACAGGTGACGGGCGAGCAGTACTTC. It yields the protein CASSPRQVTGEQYF.

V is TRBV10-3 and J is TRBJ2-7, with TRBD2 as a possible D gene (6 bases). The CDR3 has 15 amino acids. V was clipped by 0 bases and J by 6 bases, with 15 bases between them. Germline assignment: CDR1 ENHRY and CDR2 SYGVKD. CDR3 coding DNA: TGTGCCATCAGTGAGTCGGGGACTCCCCACCCCGAGCAGTACTTC. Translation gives CAISESGTPHPEQYF.

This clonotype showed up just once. The CDR3 coding sequence is TGTGCCAGCAGCCAACCTAGCGGGGGGGATTCCCCTGATACGCAGTATTTT. It specifies CASSQPSGGDSPDTQYF. The gene calls are TRBV4-2 and TRBJ2-3, with 12 bases fitting TRBD2. Looked up from germline, CDR1 is LGHNA and CDR2 is YNFKEQ. The CDR3 runs to 17 residues. After removal of 2 bases from V and 6 bases from J, the junction contained 9 bases not matched to a gene.

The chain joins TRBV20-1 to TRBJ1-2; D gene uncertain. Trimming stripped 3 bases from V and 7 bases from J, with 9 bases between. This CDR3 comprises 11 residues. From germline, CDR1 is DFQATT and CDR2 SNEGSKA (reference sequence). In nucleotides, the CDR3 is TGCAGTGCTAGTTTGGATGGTGGCTACACCTTC. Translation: CSASLDGGYTF.